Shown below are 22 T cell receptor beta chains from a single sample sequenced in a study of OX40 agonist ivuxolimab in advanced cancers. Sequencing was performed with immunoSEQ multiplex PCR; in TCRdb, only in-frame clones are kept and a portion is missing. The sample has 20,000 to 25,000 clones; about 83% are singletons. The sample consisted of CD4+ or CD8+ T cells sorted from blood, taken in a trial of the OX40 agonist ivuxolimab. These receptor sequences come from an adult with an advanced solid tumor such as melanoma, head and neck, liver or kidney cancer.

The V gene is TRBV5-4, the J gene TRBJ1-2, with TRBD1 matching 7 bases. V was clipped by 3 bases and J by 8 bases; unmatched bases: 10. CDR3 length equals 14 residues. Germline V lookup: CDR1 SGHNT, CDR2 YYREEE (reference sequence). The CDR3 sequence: CASSSSTGIDGYTF. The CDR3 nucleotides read TGTGCCAGCAGCTCCTCGACAGGGATCGACGGCTACACCTTC.

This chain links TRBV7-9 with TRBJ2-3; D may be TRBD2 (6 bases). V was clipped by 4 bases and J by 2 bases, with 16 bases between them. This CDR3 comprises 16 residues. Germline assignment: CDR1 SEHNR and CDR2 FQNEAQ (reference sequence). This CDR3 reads CASSSSITGVTDTQYF. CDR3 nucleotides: TGTGCCAGCAGCTCCTCTATTACGGGGGTCACAGATACGCAGTATTTT.

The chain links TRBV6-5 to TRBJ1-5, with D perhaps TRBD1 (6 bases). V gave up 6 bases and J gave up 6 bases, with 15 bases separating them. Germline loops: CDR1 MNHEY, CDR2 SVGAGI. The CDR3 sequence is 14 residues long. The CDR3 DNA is TGTGCCAGCAGGAGGGGGGCAGAGGGTCAGCCCCAGCATTTT. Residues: CASRRGAEGQPQHF.

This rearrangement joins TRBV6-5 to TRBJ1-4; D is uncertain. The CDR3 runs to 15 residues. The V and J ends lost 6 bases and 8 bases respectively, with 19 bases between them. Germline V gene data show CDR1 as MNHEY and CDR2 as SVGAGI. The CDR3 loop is CASSLSPGSREKLFF. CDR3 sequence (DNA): TGTGCCAGCAGCCTATCGCCGGGTAGCCGGGAAAAACTGTTTTTT.

CDR3 in amino acids: CASDGHKRASTDTQYF. CDR3 nucleotides: TGTGCCAGTGACGGGCACAAGAGAGCTAGCACAGATACGCAGTATTTT. The rearrangement links TRBV2 to TRBJ2-3; D unclear. Per the germline V gene, CDR1 is SNHLY and CDR2 is FYNNEI. This CDR3 has 16 amino acids. V lost 9 bases and J 0 bases, leaving 19 bases between the germline ends.

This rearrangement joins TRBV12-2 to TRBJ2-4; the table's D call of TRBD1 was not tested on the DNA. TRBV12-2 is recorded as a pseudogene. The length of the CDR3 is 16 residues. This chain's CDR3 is CASRLRGDRTYDIQYF. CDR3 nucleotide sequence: TGTGCAAGTCGCTTAAGAGGGGACAGGACGTACGACATTCAGTACTTC.

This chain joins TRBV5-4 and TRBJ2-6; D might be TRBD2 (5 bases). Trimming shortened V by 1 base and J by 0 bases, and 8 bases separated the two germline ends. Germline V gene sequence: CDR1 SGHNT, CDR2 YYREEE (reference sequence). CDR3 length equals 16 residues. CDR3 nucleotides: TGTGCCAGCAGCTTGTTAGGGAGCTCTGGGGCCAACGTCCTGACTTTC. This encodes CASSLLGSSGANVLTF.

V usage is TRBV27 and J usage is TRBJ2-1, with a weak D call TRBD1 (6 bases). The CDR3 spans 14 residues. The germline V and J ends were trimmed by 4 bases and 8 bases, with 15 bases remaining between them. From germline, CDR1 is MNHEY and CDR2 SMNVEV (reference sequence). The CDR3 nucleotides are TGTGCCAGCAGTTCCATAACAGGGATCCATGAGCAGTTCTTC. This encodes CASSSITGIHEQFF.

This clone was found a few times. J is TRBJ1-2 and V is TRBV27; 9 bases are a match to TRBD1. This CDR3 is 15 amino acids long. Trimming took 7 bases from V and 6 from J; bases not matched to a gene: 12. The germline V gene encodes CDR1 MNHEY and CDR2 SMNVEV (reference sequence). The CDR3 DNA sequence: TGTGCCAGCACCGATTACCCGGGACAGGGCGATGGCTACACCTTC. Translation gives CASTDYPGQGDGYTF.

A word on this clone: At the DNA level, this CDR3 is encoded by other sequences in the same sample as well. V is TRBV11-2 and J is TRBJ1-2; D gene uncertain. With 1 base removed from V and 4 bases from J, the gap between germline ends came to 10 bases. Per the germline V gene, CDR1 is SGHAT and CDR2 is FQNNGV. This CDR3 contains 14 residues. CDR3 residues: CASSLGGRSYGYTF. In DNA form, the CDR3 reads TGTGCCAGCAGCTTAGGAGGCCGATCCTATGGCTACACCTTC.

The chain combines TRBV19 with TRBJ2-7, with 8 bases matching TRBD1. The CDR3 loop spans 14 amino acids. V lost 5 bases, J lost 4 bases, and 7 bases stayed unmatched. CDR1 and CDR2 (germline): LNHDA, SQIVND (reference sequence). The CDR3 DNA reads TGTGCCAGTAGTGGACAGGGCATCGTGTACGAGCAGTACTTC. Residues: CASSGQGIVYEQYF.

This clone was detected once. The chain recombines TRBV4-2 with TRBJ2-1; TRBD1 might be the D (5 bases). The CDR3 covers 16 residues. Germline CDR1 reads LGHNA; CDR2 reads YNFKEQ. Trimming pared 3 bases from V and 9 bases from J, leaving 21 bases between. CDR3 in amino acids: CASSQPVGRGETEQFF. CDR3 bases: TGTGCCAGCAGCCAGCCCGTGGGAAGGGGTGAAACTGAGCAGTTCTTC.

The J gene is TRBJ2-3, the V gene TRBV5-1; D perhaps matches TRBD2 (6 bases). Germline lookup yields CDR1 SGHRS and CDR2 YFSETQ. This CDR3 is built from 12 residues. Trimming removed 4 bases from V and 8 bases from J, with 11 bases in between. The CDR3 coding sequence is TGCGCCAGCAGCCCCGCCGGGGGTACGCAGTATTTT. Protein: CASSPAGGTQYF.

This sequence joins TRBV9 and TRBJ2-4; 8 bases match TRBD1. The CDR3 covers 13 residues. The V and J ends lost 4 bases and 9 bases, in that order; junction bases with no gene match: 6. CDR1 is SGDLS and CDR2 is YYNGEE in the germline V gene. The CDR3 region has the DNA TGTGCCAGCAGCCTGGACAGGGATGGCATTCAGTACTTC. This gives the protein CASSLDRDGIQYF. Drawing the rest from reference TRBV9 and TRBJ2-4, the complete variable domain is DSGVTQTPKHLITATGQRVTLRCSPRSGDLSVYWYQQSLDQGLQFLIQYYNGEERAKGNILERFSAQQFPDLHSELNLSSLELGDSALYFCASSLDRDGIQYFGAGTRLSVL.

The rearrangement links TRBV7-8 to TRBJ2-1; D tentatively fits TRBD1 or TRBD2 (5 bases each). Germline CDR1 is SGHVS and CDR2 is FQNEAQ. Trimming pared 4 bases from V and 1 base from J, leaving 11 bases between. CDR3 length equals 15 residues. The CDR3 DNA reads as TGTGCCAGCAGCTCCCCCAGGGAGTCCTACAATGAGCAGTTCTTC. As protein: CASSSPRESYNEQFF. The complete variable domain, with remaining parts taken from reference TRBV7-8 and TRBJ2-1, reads GAGVSQSPRYKVAKRGQDVALRCDPISGHVSLFWYQQALGQGPEFLTYFQNEAQLDKSGLPSDRFFAERPEGSVSTLKIQRTQQEDSAVYLCASSSPRESYNEQFFGPGTRLTVL.

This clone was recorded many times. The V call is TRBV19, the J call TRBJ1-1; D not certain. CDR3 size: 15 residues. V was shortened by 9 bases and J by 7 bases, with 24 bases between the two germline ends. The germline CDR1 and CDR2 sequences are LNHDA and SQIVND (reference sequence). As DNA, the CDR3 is TGTGCCAGCCTACCCCTCCTGGGCTCAAGTATTGAAGCTTTCTTT. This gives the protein CASLPLLGSSIEAFF.

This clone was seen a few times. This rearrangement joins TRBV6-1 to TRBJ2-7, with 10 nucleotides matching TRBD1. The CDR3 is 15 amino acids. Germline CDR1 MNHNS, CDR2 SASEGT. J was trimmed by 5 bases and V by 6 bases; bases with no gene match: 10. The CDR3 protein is CASSPPRDRGHEQYF. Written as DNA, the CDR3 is TGTGCCAGCAGCCCCCCCCGGGACAGGGGCCACGAGCAGTACTTC.

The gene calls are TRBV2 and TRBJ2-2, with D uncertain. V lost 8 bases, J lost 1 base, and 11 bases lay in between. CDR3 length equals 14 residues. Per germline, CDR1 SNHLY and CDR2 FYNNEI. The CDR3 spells CASGKKGNTGELFF. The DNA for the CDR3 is TGTGCCAGCGGCAAGAAGGGGAACACCGGGGAGCTGTTTTTT.

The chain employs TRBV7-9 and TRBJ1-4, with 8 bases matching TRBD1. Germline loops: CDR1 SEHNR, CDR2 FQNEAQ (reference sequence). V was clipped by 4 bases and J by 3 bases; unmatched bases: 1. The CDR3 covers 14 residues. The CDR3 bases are TGTGCCAGCAGCTCGACAGGGGCTAATGAAAAACTGTTTTTT. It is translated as CASSSTGANEKLFF.

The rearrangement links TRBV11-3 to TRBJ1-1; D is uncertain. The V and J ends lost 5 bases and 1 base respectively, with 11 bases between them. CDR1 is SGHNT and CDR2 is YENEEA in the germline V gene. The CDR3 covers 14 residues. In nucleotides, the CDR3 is TGTGCCAGCAGCGAGAATTTCCAGAACACTGAAGCTTTCTTT. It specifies CASSENFQNTEAFF.

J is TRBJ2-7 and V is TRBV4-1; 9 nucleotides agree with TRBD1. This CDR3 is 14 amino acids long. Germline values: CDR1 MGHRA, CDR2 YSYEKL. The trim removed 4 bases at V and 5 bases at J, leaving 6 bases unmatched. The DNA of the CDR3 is TGCGCCAGCAGCCTGGGACAGGGTAGGAACGAGCAGTACTTC. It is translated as CASSLGQGRNEQYF.

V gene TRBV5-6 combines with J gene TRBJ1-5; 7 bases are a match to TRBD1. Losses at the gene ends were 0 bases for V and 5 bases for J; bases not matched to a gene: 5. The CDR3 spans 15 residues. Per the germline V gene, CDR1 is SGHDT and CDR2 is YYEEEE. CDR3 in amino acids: CASSLGRDSYQPQHF. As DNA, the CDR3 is TGTGCCAGCAGCTTGGGTCGGGACAGCTATCAGCCCCAGCATTTT.